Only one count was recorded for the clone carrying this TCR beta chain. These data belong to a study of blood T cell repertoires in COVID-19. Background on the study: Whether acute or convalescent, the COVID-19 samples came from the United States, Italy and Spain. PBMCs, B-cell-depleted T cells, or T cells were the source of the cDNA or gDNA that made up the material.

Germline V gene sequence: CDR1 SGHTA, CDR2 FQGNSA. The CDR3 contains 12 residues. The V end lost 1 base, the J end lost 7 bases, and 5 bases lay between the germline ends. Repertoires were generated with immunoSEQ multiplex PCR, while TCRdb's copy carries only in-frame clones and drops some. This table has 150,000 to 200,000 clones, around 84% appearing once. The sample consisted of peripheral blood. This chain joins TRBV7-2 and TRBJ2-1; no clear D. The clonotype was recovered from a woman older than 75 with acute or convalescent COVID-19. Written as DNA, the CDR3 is TGTGCCAGCAGCTTAGATCTGAATGAGCAGTTCTTC. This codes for CASSLDLNEQFF.